This T cell receptor (beta chain) was sequenced for a study of cytomegalovirus exposure and HLA in healthy donors. Findings and limits, study-wide: In vitro confirmation showed three CMV-associated chains to be CMV antigen specific. Many donors shared some public TCRs, even though most TCR sequences were rare. A list of 150 or so TCR beta chains associated with cytomegalovirus was given.

About this clone: Antigen unknown.

Among the roughly 120 subjects of the validation cohort, separate from the roughly 600-subject first cohort, were the donors. The CDR3 is 15 amino acids. CDR1 is WNHNN, CDR2 SYGVQD, per germline (reference sequence). The V gene end was trimmed by 8 bases and the J gene end by 0 bases; junction bases not matched to a gene: 10. Profiling relied on immunoSEQ multiplex PCR, and the TCRdb table lists in-frame clones only, not all of them. The sample has a few hundred thousand clones, roughly 86% seen once. The gene calls are TRBV10-1 and TRBJ2-7; 7 positions match TRBD1. The clonotype was recovered from a young man in good health and CMV-seronegative. The sequenced sample consisted of PBMCs. CDR3 loop: CASGETGTASYEQYF. For the CDR3, the DNA is TGCGCCAGCGGGGAGACCGGGACAGCCTCCTACGAGCAGTACTTC.